The 19 T cell receptor beta chains presented below share a single source sample, sequenced in a study of blood T cell repertoires in COVID-19. The table came from immunoSEQ multiplex PCR; TCRdb's copy has only in-frame clones and leaves some out. This sample carries 150,000 to 200,000 clones, roughly 84% of them seen once, and the ten largest clones take approximately 10%. Input material: peripheral blood. Every receptor here comes from a man between 65 and 85 years old with active or convalescent COVID-19.

The genes are TRBV20-1 and TRBJ2-7, with TRBD2 matching 9 bases. CDR1 and CDR2 from the germline V gene are DFQATT and SNEGSKA (reference sequence). The CDR3 loop spans 14 amino acids. J gave up 2 bases and V 3 bases, and 5 bases lay outside the gene matches. The CDR3 DNA follows: TGCAGTGCTAGTGGGCTAGCGGGAACCTACGAGCAGTACTTC. This translates into CSASGLAGTYEQYF.

This clone was seen only once. The J gene is TRBJ2-7, the V gene TRBV2; D is ambiguous. The V end was cut by 6 bases, the J end by 2 bases, with 11 bases between. This CDR3 has 13 residues. Germline CDR1 SNHLY, CDR2 FYNNEI. The CDR3 region is CASSRDNPYEQYF. Here the CDR3 DNA reads TGTGCCAGCAGCCGAGACAACCCCTACGAGCAGTACTTC.

The genes are TRBV30 and TRBJ1-3; the match to TRBD1 covers 7 bases. Germline values: CDR1 GTSNPN, CDR2 SVGIG (reference sequence). V shed 3 bases and J 0 bases; nucleotides not matched to a gene: 5. The CDR3 consists of 15 residues. The DNA for the CDR3 is TGTGCCTGGAGAGGACAGGTGGACTCTGGAAACACCATATATTTT. It specifies CAWRGQVDSGNTIYF.

The chain combines TRBV18 with TRBJ1-5; 7 bases are a match to TRBD1. CDR3 length equals 16 residues. V dropped 3 bases and J dropped 2; count of bases not matched to a gene: 7. CDR1 is KGHSH and CDR2 is LQKENI in the germline V gene. The CDR3 nucleotides are TGTGCCAGCTCACCCGGACAGGTGAGGGGCAATCAGCCCCAGCATTTT. Amino acid sequence: CASSPGQVRGNQPQHF.

The genes are TRBV6-6 and TRBJ1-3; the match to TRBD1 covers 11 bases. The CDR3 spans 14 residues. Germline loops: CDR1 MNHNY, CDR2 SVGAGI (reference sequence). V gave up 3 bases and J gave up 8 bases; unmatched junction bases: 3. The CDR3 sequence is CASSYTGQGDTIYF. The CDR3 DNA is TGTGCCAGCAGTTATACGGGACAGGGGGACACCATATATTTT.

The V and J genes are TRBV5-1 and TRBJ1-4; 7 bases map to TRBD1. The V segment lost 4 bases and the J segment 5 bases; nucleotides outside the gene matches: 5. From germline, CDR1 is SGHRS and CDR2 YFSETQ. The CDR3 runs 14 residues. CDR3 DNA: TGCGCCAGCAGCCAGGGACAGAAAAATGAAAAACTGTTTTTT. It codes for CASSQGQKNEKLFF.

This rearrangement joins TRBV11-2 to TRBJ1-1; D gene uncertain. V was trimmed by 5 bases and J by 1 base, leaving 8 bases between them. The CDR3 spans 13 residues. The germline gives CDR1 SGHAT, CDR2 FQNNGV. In DNA form, the CDR3 reads TGTGCCAGCAGCGTCCAGTGGAACACTGAAGCTTTCTTT. Its translation: CASSVQWNTEAFF.

The count of this clone is one. CDR3 amino acids: CASSLSLRGNTGELFF. In nucleotides, the CDR3 is TGTGCCAGCAGCTTGAGCCTCAGGGGGAACACCGGGGAGCTGTTTTTT. The V and J genes are TRBV5-5 and TRBJ2-2, with D possibly TRBD1 on 6 matching bases. The germline V and J ends were trimmed by 1 base and 1 base, with 11 bases remaining between them. Germline CDR1 and CDR2: SGHKS and YYEKEE (reference sequence). The CDR3 extends over 16 amino acids.

The gene calls are TRBV29-1 and TRBJ2-7; tentative D call: TRBD2 (7 bases). The CDR3 length is 13 residues. Germline assignment: CDR1 SQVTM and CDR2 ANQGSEA. V was shortened by 3 bases and J by 7 bases, with 16 bases between the two germline ends. The CDR3 here is CSVEGRGPREQYF. The CDR3 nucleotides read TGCAGCGTTGAGGGGCGGGGGCCTAGGGAGCAGTACTTC.

J is TRBJ2-5 and V is TRBV18; D may be TRBD2 (5 bases). CDR1 and CDR2 from the germline V gene are KGHSH and LQKENI. The CDR3 is 15 residues long. The V end was cut by 2 bases, the J end by 5 bases, with 15 bases between. The CDR3 DNA reads as TGTGCCAGCTCACCAAACAAAGGGCGAGGGGAGACCCAGTACTTC. Amino acid sequence: CASSPNKGRGETQYF.

This clone was detected only once. The V call is TRBV6-5, the J call TRBJ1-6; 8 nucleotides line up with TRBD1. The CDR3 runs to 14 residues. J was trimmed by 6 bases and V by 5 bases; bases with no gene match: 3. Germline V gene data show CDR1 as MNHEY and CDR2 as SVGAGI. The CDR3 DNA reads as TGTGCCAGCAGTCCCGGACAGGGTAATTCACCCCTCCACTTT. Translated, it gives CASSPGQGNSPLHF.

The V gene is TRBV7-8, the J gene TRBJ1-5; a possible D gene is TRBD1 (6 bases). The CDR3 has 14 residues. The V gene's germline CDR1 is SGHVS and CDR2 FQNEAQ. The germline V and J ends were trimmed by 3 bases and 4 bases, with 10 bases remaining between them. In DNA, the CDR3 is TGTGCCAGCAGCTTGCGACAGGTAAATCAGCCCCAGCATTTT. This translates into CASSLRQVNQPQHF.

The chain carries TRBV19 and TRBJ2-2; D not resolved. V gave up 3 bases and J gave up 4 bases, with 12 bases separating them. This CDR3 is built from 15 residues. CDR1 LNHDA and CDR2 SQIVND come from the germline V gene (reference sequence). CDR3 sequence reads: CASSIKAGITGELFF. CDR3 nucleotides: TGTGCCAGTAGTATCAAAGCAGGAATCACCGGGGAGCTGTTTTTT.

This rearrangement joins TRBV11-3 to TRBJ2-7; perhaps TRBD2 as D (5 bases). Germline CDR1 SGHNT, CDR2 YENEEA. CDR3 length: 13 amino acids. Deletions cut 6 bases from V and 6 bases from J, with 15 bases between. The CDR3 is CASSPRARGEQYF. In DNA form, the CDR3 reads TGTGCCAGCAGTCCGCGGGCCAGAGGCGAGCAGTACTTC.

V is TRBV7-9 and J is TRBJ2-2; a weak D match, TRBD2 (6 bases). Looked up from germline, CDR1 is SEHNR and CDR2 is FQNEAQ (reference sequence). Trimming removed 7 bases at V and 0 bases at J, with 15 bases between. The CDR3 contains 16 residues. CDR3 protein: CASIFPAGPNTGELFF. The CDR3 DNA follows: TGTGCCAGCATCTTCCCGGCGGGGCCGAACACCGGGGAGCTGTTTTTT.

The chain couples TRBV2 to TRBJ2-1, with TRBD1 matching over 10 bases. The CDR3 is made up of 13 amino acids. Per germline, CDR1 SNHLY and CDR2 FYNNEI. V lost 7 bases, J lost 8 bases, and 5 bases stayed unmatched. The CDR3 protein is CASKGQGKYEQFF. CDR3 coding DNA: TGTGCCAGCAAGGGACAGGGGAAATATGAGCAGTTCTTC.

The chain is built from TRBV10-1 and TRBJ2-2; 9 bases fit TRBD1. Germline V CDR1 and CDR2: WNHNN, SYGVQD (reference sequence). This CDR3 is 17 amino acids long. Germline trimming cut 5 bases from V and 0 bases from J; bases unmatched to any gene: 7. The CDR3, as DNA: TGCGCCAGCAGTCGCCCTGGGACAGGGACGAACACCGGGGAGCTGTTTTTT. This translates into CASSRPGTGTNTGELFF.

The V gene is TRBV2, the J gene TRBJ1-5; possible D gene TRBD1, 6 bases. Per the germline V gene, CDR1 is SNHLY and CDR2 is FYNNEI. There are 14 residues in the CDR3. Trimming pared 2 bases from V and 6 bases from J, leaving 11 bases between. CDR3 in DNA: TGTGCCAGCAGTGAAAGGGGGGGGAGTCAGCCCCAGCATTTT. The encoded protein is CASSERGGSQPQHF. Looking up the rest from reference TRBV2 and TRBJ1-5 gives the full variable domain: EPEVTQTPSHQVTQMGQEVILRCVPISNHLYFYWYRQILGQKVEFLVSFYNNEISEKSEIFDDQFSVERPDGSNFTLKIRSTKLEDSAMYFCASSERGGSQPQHFGDGTRLSIL.

The chain couples TRBV9 to TRBJ2-5, with D tentatively TRBD1 (6 bases). V was pared by 0 bases and J by 3 bases, with 12 bases between. Germline loops: CDR1 SGDLS, CDR2 YYNGEE. This CDR3 spans 15 amino acids. The CDR3 region is CASSVGPGAKETQYF. In nucleotides, the CDR3 is TGTGCCAGCAGCGTAGGCCCAGGGGCCAAAGAGACCCAGTACTTC.